This record concerns one TCR beta chain sequence. This record comes from a study of blood T cell repertoires in COVID-19. For the study at large: Samples of COVID-19 (acute and convalescent) were obtained from the United States, Italy and Spain. The cDNA or gDNA used as material had been derived from T cells, B-cell-depleted T cells, or PBMCs.

The germline V gene has CDR1 MNHEY and CDR2 SMNVEV (reference sequence). The CDR3 is made up of 16 amino acids. With V trimmed by 4 bases and J by 0 bases, 5 bases remained unmatched. In the original processing: Reference gene primer amplification gave nucleated cell count estimates. Libraries were prepared by immunoSEQ multiplex PCR; TCRdb keeps only in-frame clonotypes and omits some of them. V and J calls and clone size come straight from that table; D and trimming were deduced from the DNA. The table shows 100,000 to 150,000 clones, with approximately 85% occurring only once. The sequence derives from a woman older than 75 with acute or convalescent COVID-19. The J gene is TRBJ2-2, the V gene TRBV27; 7 bases line up with TRBD1. Specimen: peripheral blood. As DNA, the CDR3 is TGTGCCAGCAGTTCCAGACAGGGAACGAACACCGGGGAGCTGTTTTTT. Translated, it gives CASSSRQGTNTGELFF.